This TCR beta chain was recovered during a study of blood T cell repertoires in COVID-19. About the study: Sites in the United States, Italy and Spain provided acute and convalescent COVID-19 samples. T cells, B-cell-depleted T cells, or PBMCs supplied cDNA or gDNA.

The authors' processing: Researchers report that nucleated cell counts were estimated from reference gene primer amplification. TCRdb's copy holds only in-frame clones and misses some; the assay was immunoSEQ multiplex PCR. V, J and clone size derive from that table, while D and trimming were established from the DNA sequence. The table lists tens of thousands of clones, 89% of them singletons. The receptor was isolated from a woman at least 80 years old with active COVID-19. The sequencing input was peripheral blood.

CDR3 nucleotides: TGTGCCAGCAGCTTTCTAGGTGGCACAGATACGCAGTATTTT. Translation gives CASSFLGGTDTQYF. V and J are TRBV7-3 and TRBJ2-3; no definite D call. V dropped 3 bases and J dropped 1 base, with 8 bases sitting between them. This CDR3 is 14 amino acids long. Germline V CDR1 and CDR2: SGHTA, FQGTGA.